The next 9 T cell receptor beta chains were all read from a single sample in a study of cytomegalovirus exposure and HLA in healthy donors. 60 Vbeta and 13 Jbeta primers were used in PCR. Sequencing used immunoSEQ multiplex PCR; TCRdb keeps in-frame clones, though not all of them. The repertoire has around 140,000 clones, about 84% of them found once; the top ten carry 2% to 3%. The specimen was PBMCs. The receptors derive from a woman younger than 35 in good health and CMV-seropositive.

This chain links TRBV5-1 with TRBJ2-5; TRBD2 matches at 8 bases. The CDR3 runs 17 residues. The germline CDR1 and CDR2 sequences are SGHRS and YFSETQ. J lost 5 bases, V lost 3 bases, and 15 bases had no gene match. For the CDR3, the DNA is TGCGCCAGCAGCTACCCCCCGGCGGGGGGCCATCGGGAGACCCAGTACTTC. This codes for CASSYPPAGGHRETQYF.

This sequence joins TRBV6-5 and TRBJ2-3; 7 bases align to TRBD1. V trimming: 5 bases; J trimming: 11 bases; junction bases outside the gene matches: 10. Per germline, CDR1 MNHEY and CDR2 SVGAGI. CDR3 size: 13 residues. CDR3 in amino acids: CASSKQGFLGQYF. CDR3 DNA sequence: TGTGCCAGCAGTAAACAGGGGTTCTTGGGGCAGTATTTT.

The J gene is TRBJ2-7, the V gene TRBV6-1; possible D gene TRBD1, 5 bases. Germline V gene lookup returns CDR1 MNHNS and CDR2 SASEGT. The length of the CDR3 is 16 residues. Trimming took 1 base from V and 4 from J, leaving 17 bases between them. CDR3 in DNA: TGTGCCAGCAGTGAAGATGTGGCTTTAGGGGTTTACGAGCAGTACTTC. Translation gives CASSEDVALGVYEQYF.

This clone showed up just a few times. The V call is TRBV4-1, the J call TRBJ2-5; 7 bases are shared with TRBD1. V lost 0 bases to trimming and J lost 5 bases; unmatched junction nucleotides: 9. CDR3 length: 16 residues. Per germline, CDR1 MGHRA and CDR2 YSYEKL. The CDR3, as DNA: TGCGCCAGCAGCCAAGAATCGACGACAGGGTGGGAGACCCAGTACTTC. The encoded protein is CASSQESTTGWETQYF.

The rearrangement uses TRBV6-1 and TRBJ2-3, with 8 nucleotides matching TRBD1. V lost 0 bases, J lost 0 bases, and 5 bases stayed unmatched. Germline V CDR1 and CDR2: MNHNS, SASEGT. The CDR3 is 17 amino acids. The CDR3 DNA sequence: TGTGCCAGCAGTGAAGCTAAGAGGACAGGGAGCACAGATACGCAGTATTTT. Translating it yields CASSEAKRTGSTDTQYF.

The chain recombines TRBV4-3 with TRBJ1-2, with 8 nucleotides matching TRBD1. The CDR3 runs to 16 residues. The germline V gene encodes CDR1 LGHNA and CDR2 YSLEER. V dropped 0 bases and J dropped 4; count of bases not matched to a gene: 7. The CDR3 region is CASSQEAGQGIYGYTF. The CDR3 nucleotides read TGCGCCAGCAGCCAAGAAGCAGGACAGGGTATCTATGGCTACACCTTC.

The chain employs TRBV10-1 and TRBJ2-7, with D tentatively TRBD1 (6 bases). This CDR3 contains 13 residues. Germline V gene data show CDR1 as WNHNN and CDR2 as SYGVQD (reference sequence). Between the trimmed V and J ends, which lost 5 bases and 0 bases, there was a span of 8 bases. CDR3 bases: TGCGCCAGCAGTAGACAGGACTCCTACGAGCAGTACTTC. Its translation is CASSRQDSYEQYF.

The chain uses TRBV28 and TRBJ1-1; D may be TRBD1 (6 bases). The CDR3 contains 14 residues. Looked up from germline, CDR1 is MDHEN and CDR2 is SYDVKM. The V end lost 7 bases, the J end lost 4 bases, and 16 bases lay between the germline ends. The CDR3 DNA is TGTGCCAGCATAAATGGGGGGGGCATCACTGAAGCTTTCTTT. This gives the protein CASINGGGITEAFF.

The chain couples TRBV4-1 to TRBJ2-7; D remains unclear. Germline V gene sequence: CDR1 MGHRA, CDR2 YSYEKL. Between the trimmed V and J ends, which lost 1 base and 0 bases, there was a span of 19 bases. The CDR3 length is 18 residues. CDR3 amino acids: CASSQVLFVGSSSYEQYF. The CDR3 nucleotides read TGCGCCAGCAGCCAAGTTCTGTTCGTCGGGTCAAGCTCCTACGAGCAGTACTTC.